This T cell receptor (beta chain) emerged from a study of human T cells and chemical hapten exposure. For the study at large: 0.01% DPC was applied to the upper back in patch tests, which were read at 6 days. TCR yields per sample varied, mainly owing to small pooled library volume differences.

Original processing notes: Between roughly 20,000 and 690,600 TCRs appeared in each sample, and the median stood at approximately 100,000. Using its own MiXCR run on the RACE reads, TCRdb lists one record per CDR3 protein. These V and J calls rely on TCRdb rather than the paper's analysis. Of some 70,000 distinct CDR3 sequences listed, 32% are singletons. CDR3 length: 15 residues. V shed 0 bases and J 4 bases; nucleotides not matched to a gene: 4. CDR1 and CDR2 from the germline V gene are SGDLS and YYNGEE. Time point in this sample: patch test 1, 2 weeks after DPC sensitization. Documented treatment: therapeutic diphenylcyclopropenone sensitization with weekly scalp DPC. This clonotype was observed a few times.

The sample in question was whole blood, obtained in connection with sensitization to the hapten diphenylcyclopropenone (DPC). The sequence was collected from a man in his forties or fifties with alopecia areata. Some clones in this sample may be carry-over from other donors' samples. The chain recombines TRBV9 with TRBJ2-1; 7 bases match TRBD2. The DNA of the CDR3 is TGTGCCAGCAGCGTAGCGGGAGGATGGTACAATGAGCAGTTCTTC. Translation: CASSVAGGWYNEQFF.